The rows below give T cell receptor beta chains drawn from one sample of a study of human T cells and chemical hapten exposure. TCRdb processed the RACE reads anew with MiXCR; each CDR3 protein has one entry. The sample has 350,000 or so distinct CDR3 sequences; around 7% are singletons. The input for sequencing was whole blood, taken in connection with sensitization to the hapten diphenylcyclopropenone (DPC). Receptors were obtained from a woman between 18 and 29 years old with alopecia areata. Some clones in this sample may be carry-over from other donors' samples. Each CDR3 is given with its conserved first and last residue. Each record gives: clone size, D gene, V gene, J gene, CDR3 DNA, CDR3 protein. D genes are given only for firm matches. Clone size is shown for a subset of rows, as once, few, many or a class of expanded clone.

clone size: few; D gene: TRBD1; V gene: TRBV29-1; J gene: TRBJ2-5; CDR3 DNA: TGCAGCGTTGCCAGGCCAGGGGGCAGGGAAGAGACCCAGTACTTC; CDR3 protein: CSVARPGGREETQYF
clone size: few; D gene: TRBD1; V gene: TRBV7-9; J gene: TRBJ1-2; CDR3 DNA: TGTGCCAGCAGCCAAGACAGGGCGTGGAGGTATGGCTACACCTTC; CDR3 protein: CASSQDRAWRYGYTF
clone size: .; D gene: TRBD2; V gene: TRBV4-3; J gene: TRBJ2-3; CDR3 DNA: TGCGCCAGCAGCCAAGATGGCGGGGGAAGCACAGATACGCAGTATTTT; CDR3 protein: CASSQDGGGSTDTQYF
clone size: few; D gene: .; V gene: TRBV20-1; J gene: TRBJ2-6; CDR3 DNA: TGCAGTGCAGGGGCCAACGTCCTGACTTTC; CDR3 protein: CSAGANVLTF
clone size: few; D gene: TRBD1; V gene: TRBV6-2/TRBV6-3; J gene: TRBJ1-5; CDR3 DNA: TGTGCCAGCAGTACCCGACAGGGATATCAGCCCCAGCATTTT; CDR3 protein: CASSTRQGYQPQHF
clone size: .; D gene: .; V gene: TRBV18; J gene: TRBJ1-2; CDR3 DNA: TGTGCCAGCTCACCACGGGGGGACGATGGCTACACCTTC; CDR3 protein: CASSPRGDDGYTF
clone size: .; D gene: .; V gene: TRBV5-4; J gene: TRBJ1-1; CDR3 DNA: TGTGCCAGCAGCCCCAAAACAGAAACTGAAGCTTTCTTT; CDR3 protein: CASSPKTETEAFF
clone size: .; D gene: .; V gene: TRBV28; J gene: TRBJ2-1; CDR3 DNA: TGTGCCAGCAGCCCCACAGGGTCCTACAATGAGCAGTTCTTC; CDR3 protein: CASSPTGSYNEQFF
clone size: many; D gene: .; V gene: TRBV6-2/TRBV6-3; J gene: TRBJ1-2; CDR3 DNA: TGTGCCAGCAGTTTCCAGCCTCTCTATGGCTACACCTTC; CDR3 protein: CASSFQPLYGYTF
clone size: few; D gene: .; V gene: TRBV4-3; J gene: TRBJ1-2; CDR3 DNA: TGCGCCAGCAGCCAAGATCTGGGGATAGGTGGCTACACCTTC; CDR3 protein: CASSQDLGIGGYTF
clone size: few; D gene: .; V gene: TRBV7-2; J gene: TRBJ2-3; CDR3 DNA: TGTGCCAGCAGCTTAGTGGGGGTCCCCAGTGATACGCAGTATTTT; CDR3 protein: CASSLVGVPSDTQYF
clone size: many; D gene: TRBD1; V gene: TRBV5-1; J gene: TRBJ2-7; CDR3 DNA: TGCGCCAGCCATCCCAGACAGGGGAGCCCCTACGAGCAGTACTTC; CDR3 protein: CASHPRQGSPYEQYF
clone size: .; D gene: TRBD1; V gene: TRBV10-3; J gene: TRBJ1-6; CDR3 DNA: TGTGCCATCAGGGGGACAGTATATAATTCACCCCTCCACTTT; CDR3 protein: CAIRGTVYNSPLHF
clone size: many; D gene: .; V gene: TRBV7-2; J gene: TRBJ2-7; CDR3 DNA: TGTGCCAGCAGCCAGGGACACCGCTCCTACGAGCAGTACTTC; CDR3 protein: CASSQGHRSYEQYF
clone size: .; D gene: .; V gene: TRBV15; J gene: TRBJ2-5; CDR3 DNA: TGTGCCACCAGCAGAGCGGGGGTTTCCAAAGAGACCCAGTACTTC; CDR3 protein: CATSRAGVSKETQYF
clone size: .; D gene: .; V gene: TRBV6-2/TRBV6-3; J gene: TRBJ1-2; CDR3 DNA: TGTGCCAGCAGTCCACCGAGTGGAGGGTATGGCTACACCTTC; CDR3 protein: CASSPPSGGYGYTF
clone size: few; D gene: .; V gene: TRBV6-5; J gene: TRBJ1-1; CDR3 DNA: TGTGCCAGCAGTTACTCAGAGTACACTGAAGCTTTCTTT; CDR3 protein: CASSYSEYTEAFF
clone size: many; D gene: .; V gene: TRBV29-1; J gene: TRBJ1-2; CDR3 DNA: TGCAGCGTTGGGTTAGGCTCGACCACTACTGGCTACACCTTC; CDR3 protein: CSVGLGSTTTGYTF
clone size: .; D gene: .; V gene: TRBV27; J gene: TRBJ1-4; CDR3 DNA: TGTGCCAGCAGTATATGGACCGGCCGACACGATTCAAAACTGTTTTTT; CDR3 protein: CASSIWTGRHDSKLFF
clone size: .; D gene: .; V gene: TRBV4-1; J gene: TRBJ1-1; CDR3 DNA: TGCGCCAGCAGCCAAGAAGTACGACCATGGGGCCCTGAAGCTTTCTTT; CDR3 protein: CASSQEVRPWGPEAFF
clone size: .; D gene: TRBD1; V gene: TRBV6-5; J gene: TRBJ1-3; CDR3 DNA: TGTGCCAGCAGCAAGACAGGGTTGCAGGGAAACACCATATATTTT; CDR3 protein: CASSKTGLQGNTIYF
clone size: .; D gene: TRBD1; V gene: TRBV9; J gene: TRBJ2-3; CDR3 DNA: TGTGCCAGCAGCGGAACCATCCGGGACAGGGGAACAGATACGCAGTATTTT; CDR3 protein: CASSGTIRDRGTDTQYF
clone size: few; D gene: TRBD2; V gene: TRBV14; J gene: TRBJ2-3; CDR3 DNA: TGTGCCAGCAGCCCACGACTAGCGAGCACAGATACGCAGTATTTT; CDR3 protein: CASSPRLASTDTQYF
clone size: .; D gene: .; V gene: TRBV5-1; J gene: TRBJ2-7; CDR3 DNA: TGCGCCAGCAGCTTGGACGGTGGCGGGGACGAGCAGTACTTC; CDR3 protein: CASSLDGGGDEQYF
clone size: few; D gene: .; V gene: TRBV7-2; J gene: TRBJ2-7; CDR3 DNA: TGTGCCAGCAGCTTAGAGGGGGTGCGTAGGCTCTACGAGCAGTACTTC; CDR3 protein: CASSLEGVRRLYEQYF
clone size: many; D gene: .; V gene: TRBV6-2/TRBV6-3; J gene: TRBJ2-2; CDR3 DNA: TGTGCCAGCAGTAGTCAGGGACACACCGGGGAGCTGTTTTTT; CDR3 protein: CASSSQGHTGELFF
clone size: many; D gene: .; V gene: TRBV11-3; J gene: TRBJ2-3; CDR3 DNA: TGTGCCAGCAGCTTAGGGGGGTTCCCGGGGGAACCTGGCACAGATACGCAGTATTTT; CDR3 protein: CASSLGGFPGEPGTDTQYF
clone size: few; D gene: .; V gene: TRBV29-1; J gene: TRBJ2-2; CDR3 DNA: TGCAGCGTTAGATATGGGGAGAACACCGGGGAGCTGTTTTTT; CDR3 protein: CSVRYGENTGELFF
clone size: few; D gene: .; V gene: TRBV6-6; J gene: TRBJ1-3; CDR3 DNA: TGTGCCAGCAGCGTACGGCAGTCCAGCTCTGGAAACACCATATATTTT; CDR3 protein: CASSVRQSSSGNTIYF
clone size: many; D gene: .; V gene: TRBV7-8; J gene: TRBJ2-3; CDR3 DNA: TGTGCCAGCAGCCCTAGGGGCGGGCGAAGCACAGATACGCAGTATTTT; CDR3 protein: CASSPRGGRSTDTQYF
clone size: many; D gene: .; V gene: TRBV15; J gene: TRBJ2-3; CDR3 DNA: TGTGCCACCAGCTTACGACTAGGGGAGGCGGTAGATACGCAGTATTTT; CDR3 protein: CATSLRLGEAVDTQYF
clone size: .; D gene: .; V gene: TRBV6-5; J gene: TRBJ2-3; CDR3 DNA: TGTGCCAGCAGGTCTCCTGGGGATACGCAGTATTTT; CDR3 protein: CASRSPGDTQYF
clone size: .; D gene: .; V gene: TRBV10-3; J gene: TRBJ1-2; CDR3 DNA: TGTGCCATCACCTTTAGCGGGACCAACTATGGCTACACCTTC; CDR3 protein: CAITFSGTNYGYTF
clone size: many; D gene: .; V gene: TRBV3-1; J gene: TRBJ1-1; CDR3 DNA: TGTGCCAGCAGCCAGCTGAACGAAGCTTTCTTT; CDR3 protein: CASSQLNEAFF
clone size: .; D gene: .; V gene: TRBV2; J gene: TRBJ2-2; CDR3 DNA: TGTGCCAGCAGCGGACGGTACACCGGGGAGCTGTTTTTT; CDR3 protein: CASSGRYTGELFF
clone size: .; D gene: .; V gene: TRBV6-1; J gene: TRBJ1-5; CDR3 DNA: TGTGCCAGCAACCGTCACGAGCAGCCCCAGCATTTT; CDR3 protein: CASNRHEQPQHF
clone size: .; D gene: .; V gene: TRBV6-6; J gene: TRBJ1-1; CDR3 DNA: TGTGCCAGCAGTTATGAATCCCAAGCTTTCTTT; CDR3 protein: CASSYESQAFF
clone size: .; D gene: .; V gene: TRBV4-2; J gene: TRBJ1-2; CDR3 DNA: TGTGCCAGCAGTCCGGGGATTTCTAACTATGGCTACACCTTC; CDR3 protein: CASSPGISNYGYTF
clone size: .; D gene: .; V gene: TRBV7-9; J gene: TRBJ1-2; CDR3 DNA: TGTGCCAGCAGCTTAGGGGTAGCGGGGAACTATGGCTACACCTTC; CDR3 protein: CASSLGVAGNYGYTF
clone size: few; D gene: .; V gene: TRBV5-1; J gene: TRBJ2-3; CDR3 DNA: TGCGCCAGCAGCGGGACCCCCTTAACAGATACGCAGTATTTT; CDR3 protein: CASSGTPLTDTQYF
clone size: few; D gene: .; V gene: TRBV4-1; J gene: TRBJ2-3; CDR3 DNA: TGCGCCAGCAGCCAAGGCCCCGGAACCACAGATACGCAGTATTTT; CDR3 protein: CASSQGPGTTDTQYF
clone size: few; D gene: .; V gene: TRBV28; J gene: TRBJ1-2; CDR3 DNA: TGTGCCAGCAGTTTAAAAGGTGTGGGTATCTATGGCTACACCTTC; CDR3 protein: CASSLKGVGIYGYTF
clone size: many; D gene: TRBD1; V gene: TRBV4-3; J gene: TRBJ1-4; CDR3 DNA: TGCGCCAGCAGCCAAGGACCAGGGACAGGGACTCGACTGTTTTTT; CDR3 protein: CASSQGPGTGTRLFF
clone size: few; D gene: .; V gene: TRBV5-4; J gene: TRBJ2-6; CDR3 DNA: TGTGCCAGCAGCTTGCGCATTCTCTCCTCTGGGGCCAACGTCCTGACTTTC; CDR3 protein: CASSLRILSSGANVLTF
clone size: few; D gene: .; V gene: TRBV7-9; J gene: TRBJ2-3; CDR3 DNA: TGTGCCAGCAGCTTAGTCCAGGGGAGTCAGGATACGCAGTATTTT; CDR3 protein: CASSLVQGSQDTQYF
clone size: .; D gene: TRBD1; V gene: TRBV5-1; J gene: TRBJ2-7; CDR3 DNA: TGCGCCAGCAGCCCCCGGGACAGGGCCACTGAGCAGTACTTC; CDR3 protein: CASSPRDRATEQYF
clone size: .; D gene: .; V gene: TRBV5-5; J gene: TRBJ2-5; CDR3 DNA: TGTGCCAGCAGCCATGACAGTCAAGAGACCCAGTACTTC; CDR3 protein: CASSHDSQETQYF